By sample fraction, the clone carrying this T cell receptor beta chain is medium-sized. Its antigen is as yet unknown. V shed 2 bases and J 4 bases; nucleotides not matched to a gene: 5. The CDR3 spans 15 residues. Germline CDR1 is MNHEY and CDR2 is SVGAGI. All unsorted peripheral T cells were captured because whole blood was used without fractionation. The data were taken from a study of HIV-infected patients and healthy controls. cDNA was made from around 0.45 ug RNA using alpha and beta constant primers. Separate chain-specific third strand synthesis with multiplexing indices produced the alpha and beta libraries. TCRdb re-called the 5' RACE reads through MiXCR, storing one row per CDR3 protein. The sample has fewer than 6,000 distinct CDR3 sequences; about 10% are singletons. Study-wide results and limits: Compared with untreated HIV+ repertoires, healthy controls showed roughly threefold more distinct CDR3s and higher Shannon diversity.

This sequence was found in an adult with HIV infection. This chain links TRBV6-5 with TRBJ2-3; 8 bases are shared with TRBD2. The sequencing used blood, collected before antiretroviral therapy. CDR3 region: CASSYVSGGADTQYF. The CDR3 coding sequence is TGTGCCAGCAGTTACGTGAGCGGGGGTGCAGATACGCAGTATTTT.